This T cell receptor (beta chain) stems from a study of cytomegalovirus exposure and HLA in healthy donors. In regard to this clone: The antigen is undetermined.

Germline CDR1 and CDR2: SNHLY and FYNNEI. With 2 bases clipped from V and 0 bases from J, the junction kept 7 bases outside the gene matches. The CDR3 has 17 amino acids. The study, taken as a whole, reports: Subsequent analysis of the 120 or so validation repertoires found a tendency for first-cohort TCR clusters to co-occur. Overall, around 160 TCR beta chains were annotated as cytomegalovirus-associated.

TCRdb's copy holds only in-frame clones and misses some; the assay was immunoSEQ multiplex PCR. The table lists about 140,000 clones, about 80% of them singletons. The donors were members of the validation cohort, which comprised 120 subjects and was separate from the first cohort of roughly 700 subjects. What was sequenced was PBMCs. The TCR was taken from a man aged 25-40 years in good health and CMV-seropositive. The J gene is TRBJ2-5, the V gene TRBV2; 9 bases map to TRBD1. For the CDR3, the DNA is TGTGCCAGCAGTGAACTCGGGACAGGGTCCCACCAAGAGACCCAGTACTTC. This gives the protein CASSELGTGSHQETQYF. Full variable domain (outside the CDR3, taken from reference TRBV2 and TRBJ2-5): EPEVTQTPSHQVTQMGQEVILRCVPISNHLYFYWYRQILGQKVEFLVSFYNNEISEKSEIFDDQFSVERPDGSNFTLKIRSTKLEDSAMYFCASSELGTGSHQETQYFGPGTRLLVL.